This T cell receptor (beta chain) was retrieved from a study of T cell changes during pregnancy in multiple sclerosis. The CDR3 sequence is 14 residues long. V gave up 8 bases and J gave up 0 bases, with 14 bases separating them. CDR1 SGHVS and CDR2 FQNEAQ come from the germline V gene. Profiled with immunoSEQ multiplex PCR; TCRdb holds only in-frame clones, not every one. The sample lists more than 40,000 clones; around 92% were seen once. The J gene is TRBJ2-7, the V gene TRBV7-8, with D possibly TRBD2 on 7 matching bases. This TCR was sampled from a female donor with multiple sclerosis, enrolled in a pregnancy study. The starting material was CD8+ T cells from peripheral blood mononuclear cells, obtained after pregnancy. CDR3: CASGTGRGSYEQYF. CDR3 DNA: TGTGCCAGCGGAACAGGGAGGGGCTCCTACGAGCAGTACTTC.